This T cell receptor (beta chain) was recorded in a study of shared clonotypes between healthy human individuals. Study overall: Every donor yielded three CD4 naive, three CD4 memory, two CD8 naive and one CD8 memory plate. Overall study results and limits: Naive CD4 clonotype sharing across a few donors was 4.5% to 6%. In having few donors, the study represented limited genetic and exposure-history diversity.

Some 29,000 T cell genomes (approximately 210 ng DNA) went into each sorted-subset replicate. Method: immunoSEQ multiplex PCR; TCRdb's copy keeps in-frame clones and lacks some. The sample carries just over 2,000,000 clones, over 85% recorded once. Notes on this clone: No antigen is known for it.

The TCR sequence derives from a man younger than 35 in good health. The sample comprised naive CD4+ T cells sorted from blood. The subset: CD45RA+ positively selected.

The CDR3 coding sequence is TGTGCCAGCAGTTACTCGAGGAAAGATAAGTTCTTC. This translates into CASSYSRKDKFF. The chain joins TRBV6-6 to TRBJ2-1; D unclear. With 0 bases removed from V and 14 bases from J, the gap between germline ends came to 11 bases. The CDR3 spans 12 residues. Germline CDR1 is MNHNY and CDR2 is SVGAGI (reference sequence).